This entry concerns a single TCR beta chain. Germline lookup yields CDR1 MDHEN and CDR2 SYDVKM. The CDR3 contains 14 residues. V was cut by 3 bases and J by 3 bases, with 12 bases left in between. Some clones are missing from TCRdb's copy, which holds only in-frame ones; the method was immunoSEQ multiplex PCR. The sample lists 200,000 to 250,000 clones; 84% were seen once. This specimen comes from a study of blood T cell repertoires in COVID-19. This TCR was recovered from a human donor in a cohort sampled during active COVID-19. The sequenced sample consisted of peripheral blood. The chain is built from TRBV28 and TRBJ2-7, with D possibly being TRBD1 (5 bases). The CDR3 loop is CASSFRGLNYEQYF. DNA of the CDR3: TGTGCCAGCAGTTTTAGGGGCCTAAACTACGAGCAGTACTTC.